Shown below are 4 T cell receptor beta chains from a single sample sequenced in a study of blood T cells in healthy people across ages. Then a second PCR, running roughly 7 to 11 cycles, was carried out with a sample-barcoded 5' primer and a J-beta primer mix. In TCRdb, the 5' RACE reads were re-called with MiXCR into one record per CDR3 protein. The table includes 650,000 to 1,000,000 distinct CDR3 sequences, more than 35% detected once. The sequencing input was blood. The receptors were sampled from a man older than 75 in good health.

Only a few counts were recorded for this clonotype. The chain combines TRBV4-2 with TRBJ2-1, with a possible D match to TRBD2 (5 bases). The CDR3 contains 15 residues. Germline V gene sequence: CDR1 LGHNA, CDR2 YNFKEQ. Deletions cut 4 bases from V and 7 bases from J, with 17 bases between. CDR3 DNA: TGTGCCAGCAGCCGTCAGAGTGGAGGCTTTAATGAGCAGTTCTTC. Amino acids: CASSRQSGGFNEQFF.

J is TRBJ1-6 and V is TRBV10-3, with 7 bases identical to TRBD1. V lost 5 bases and J lost 4; bases outside the gene matches: 8. The germline gives CDR1 ENHRY, CDR2 SYGVKD. This CDR3 is built from 16 residues. In DNA form, the CDR3 reads TGTGCCATCAGTAGAACGGACAGGATTTATAATTCACCCCTCCACTTT. Residues: CAISRTDRIYNSPLHF.

This clonotype was counted at least ten times. The rearrangement joins TRBV7-9 to TRBJ2-1; D gene ambiguous. Trimming took off 6 bases at V and 7 bases at J, with 4 bases between the two ends. Germline V lookup: CDR1 SEHNR, CDR2 FQNEAQ (reference sequence). The CDR3 spans 10 residues. CDR3: CASSSNEQFF. In DNA form, the CDR3 reads TGTGCCAGCAGTTCAAATGAGCAGTTCTTC.

Ten or more counts support this clonotype. J is TRBJ2-7 and V is TRBV29-1; 8 bases are a match to TRBD1. In germline, CDR1 is SQVTM, CDR2 ANQGSEA. Trimming took 5 bases from V and 7 from J; bases not matched to a gene: 7. This CDR3 has 12 residues. The DNA for the CDR3 is TGCAGCGTTCAGACAGGGGCTAGTGAGCAGTACTTC. Translating gives CSVQTGASEQYF.